The 9 T cell receptor beta chains below come from one sample, sequenced in a study of control samples from healthy donors and cancer patients. Profiled with immunoSEQ multiplex PCR; TCRdb holds only in-frame clones, not every one. The repertoire has around 27,000 clones, roughly 85% of them found once; the top ten carry approximately 6.9%. The sequencing sample was made of PBMCs. The receptors stem from a woman aged 60-70 years with head and neck cancer.

In this sample, this clone turned up once. The V call is TRBV3-1 (or the pseudogene TRBV3-2), the J call TRBJ1-3; maybe TRBD1 (5 bases). CDR1 is LGHDT and CDR2 is YNNKEL in the germline V gene (reference sequence). The CDR3 is made up of 19 amino acids. V dropped 1 base and J dropped 2 bases, with 21 bases sitting between them. This CDR3 reads CASSQARMGREDPGNTIYF. The CDR3 DNA reads as TGTGCCAGCAGCCAAGCTAGAATGGGCAGGGAAGACCCTGGAAACACCATATATTTT.

The chain employs TRBV4-3 and TRBJ1-4; D may be TRBD1 (6 bases). Germline lookup yields CDR1 LGHNA and CDR2 YSLEER. V was clipped by 0 bases and J by 11 bases, with 10 bases between them. The CDR3 runs 13 residues. The CDR3 sequence is CASSQETGRKLFF. As DNA, the CDR3 is TGCGCCAGCAGCCAAGAAACAGGGAGGAAACTGTTTTTT.

The chain uses TRBV15 and TRBJ1-3; D is perhaps TRBD1 (6 bases). The V and J ends lost 1 base and 0 bases respectively, with 13 bases between them. The CDR3 loop spans 17 amino acids. Looked up from germline, CDR1 is LNHNV and CDR2 is YYDKDF (reference sequence). CDR3 coding DNA: TGTGCCACCAGCAGAGGACGACAGGCAAGCTCTGGAAACACCATATATTTT. Translating gives CATSRGRQASSGNTIYF. Supplemented by reference TRBV15 and TRBJ1-3, the full variable domain reads DAMVIQNPRYQVTQFGKPVTLSCSQTLNHNVMYWYQQKSSQAPKLLFHYYDKDFNNEADTPDNFQSRRPNTSFCFLDIRSPGLGDTAMYLCATSRGRQASSGNTIYFGEGSWLTVV.

This clone was seen a handful of times. The chain carries TRBV9 and TRBJ2-5, with D possibly TRBD2 on 6 matching bases. Trimming pared 4 bases from V and 10 bases from J, leaving 11 bases between. The V gene's germline CDR1 is SGDLS and CDR2 YYNGEE. This CDR3 spans 11 amino acids. In DNA, the CDR3 is TGTGCCAGCAGCCGGGACTCCTTCCAGTACTTC. This codes for CASSRDSFQYF.

CDR3 nucleotides: TGTGCCAGCAGTTTGGGCACCTACACTGAAGCTTTCTTT. As protein: CASSLGTYTEAFF. This rearrangement joins TRBV12-3 or TRBV12-4 to TRBJ1-1; the D is unclear. The CDR3 totals 13 residues. Trimming cost V 3 bases and J 3 bases, with 8 bases left between them.

The gene calls are TRBV13 and TRBJ2-3; 8 bases line up with TRBD2. Trimming cost V 6 bases and J 0 bases; bases outside gene matches: 8. This CDR3 is 16 amino acids long. Germline V gene data show CDR1 as PRHDT and CDR2 as FYEKMQ (reference sequence). DNA of the CDR3: TGTGCCAGCAGTTTTCCAGCGGGAGCTAGCACAGATACGCAGTATTTT. Its protein product is CASSFPAGASTDTQYF.

This sequence joins TRBV10-2 and TRBJ2-7, with 12 positions matching TRBD2. This CDR3 has 16 amino acids. CDR1 and CDR2 (germline): WSHSY, SAAADI. The J segment lost 5 bases and the V segment lost 7 bases, leaving 12 bases of the junction unmatched. In nucleotides, the CDR3 is TGCGCCAGCACCCGGGGACTAGCGGGTGGGAGCGACGAGCAGTACTTC. Protein product: CASTRGLAGGSDEQYF.

J is TRBJ2-7 and V is TRBV7-9, with TRBD2 matching over 9 bases. Trimming removed 8 bases from V and 8 bases from J; junction bases left unmatched: 16. The CDR3 consists of 15 residues. CDR1 is SEHNR, CDR2 FQNEAQ, per germline (reference sequence). The CDR3: CASGRSAGGTTKQYF. Here the CDR3 DNA reads TGTGCCAGCGGCCGGTCCGCGGGAGGGACTACGAAGCAGTACTTC.

The chain is built from TRBV7-6 and TRBJ1-3; D uncertain. Germline V gene sequence: CDR1 SGHVS, CDR2 FNYEAQ. V lost 1 base, J lost 0 bases, and 7 bases lay in between. This CDR3 is built from 15 residues. In DNA, the CDR3 is TGTGCCAGCAGCTTAGGGCAGACCTCTGGAAACACCATATATTTT. Translated: CASSLGQTSGNTIYF.